Presented here are 3 T cell receptor beta chains from one specimen sequenced in a study of read filtering for tumor transcriptome and immune sequencing. The library was built from roughly 400 ng RNA with molecular barcoded adaptors for alpha/delta and beta/gamma chains. TCRdb re-derived calls from the reads in MiXCR, one entry per CDR3 protein. This table has tens of thousands of distinct CDR3 sequences, approximately 13% appearing once. Sample: a population of CD138-negative cells sorted from bone marrow. The source of these receptors is a donor aged 40 or older with multiple myeloma.

Many counts were recorded for this clonotype. This chain connects TRBV6-2 or TRBV6-3 to TRBJ1-1; D not certain. Trimming took 5 bases from V and 4 from J, leaving 11 bases between them. The CDR3 sequence is 13 residues long. Germline CDR1 MNHEY, CDR2 SVGEGT. This CDR3 reads CASSRLAGTEAFF. CDR3 coding DNA: TGTGCCAGCAGTCGACTGGCGGGCACTGAAGCTTTCTTT.

This clonotype has ten or more counts. The DNA for the CDR3 is TGTGCCAGCAGCTTAGGGTTTCTCGCAGGGCCAGGCACAGATACGCAGTATTTT. This encodes CASSLGFLAGPGTDTQYF. The V and J genes are TRBV11-2 and TRBJ2-3, with D perhaps TRBD1 (5 bases). V lost 1 base and J 1 base, leaving 18 bases between the germline ends. This CDR3 has 18 residues. Germline CDR1 SGHAT, CDR2 FQNNGV.

The table lists this clonotype with many counts. CDR3 residues: CASSFLGAHSYEQYF. The CDR3 DNA sequence: TGTGCCAGCAGTTTTCTGGGGGCACATTCCTACGAGCAGTACTTC. This rearrangement joins TRBV12-3 or TRBV12-4 to TRBJ2-7, with a tentative D call TRBD1 (6 bases). This CDR3 spans 15 amino acids. Trimming left V 3 bases short and J 1 base short, with 13 bases between.